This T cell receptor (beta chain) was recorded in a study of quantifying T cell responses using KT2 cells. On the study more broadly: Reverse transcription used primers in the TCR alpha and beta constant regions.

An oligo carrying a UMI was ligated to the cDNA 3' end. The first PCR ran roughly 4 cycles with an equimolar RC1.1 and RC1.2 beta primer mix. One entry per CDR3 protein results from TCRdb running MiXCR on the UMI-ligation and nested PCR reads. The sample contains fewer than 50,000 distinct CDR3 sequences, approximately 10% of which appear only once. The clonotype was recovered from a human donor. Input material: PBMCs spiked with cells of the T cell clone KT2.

In DNA form, the CDR3 reads TGTGCCAGCAGTTACACAGGGGGCCCTCAGCCCCAGCATTTT. Its protein product is CASSYTGGPQPQHF. The genes are TRBV6-2 or TRBV6-3 and TRBJ1-5, with 9 bases aligning to TRBD1. The CDR3 consists of 14 residues. V trimming: 2 bases; J trimming: 6 bases; junction bases outside the gene matches: 2. CDR1 MNHEY and CDR2 SVGEGT come from the germline V gene.